This T cell receptor beta chain was identified during a study of T-cell memory formation after mild COVID-19. Trimming took off 5 bases at V and 0 bases at J, with 4 bases between the two ends. Germline loops: CDR1 KGHSH, CDR2 LQKENI. The CDR3 extends over 12 amino acids. TCRdb redid the calling of the 5' RACE reads with MiXCR, one entry per CDR3 protein. The table has a few hundred thousand distinct CDR3 sequences, roughly 15% seen once; the top ten hold approximately 21%. The specimen was PBMCs or a T cell subset sorted from them (not recorded which). The rearrangement joins TRBV18 to TRBJ2-5; D unresolved. The receptor was derived from a man in his late teens or twenties who had mild COVID-19 (a few samples of this study predate the infection). Cell type and time point are not known. The CDR3 region has the DNA TGTGCCAGCTCAATGTACCAAGAGACCCAGTACTTC. Protein product: CASSMYQETQYF.